This T cell receptor beta chain comes out of a study of shared clonotypes between healthy human individuals. The study, taken as a whole, reports: Inspection by rarefaction showed sorted-subset sequencing to be incomplete despite large depth. Sharing across four donors was highest in naive CD4 (approximately 5%) and lowest in memory CD8 (roughly 0.4%).

In the CD4+ fraction, cells were divided into CD45RA+ naive and CD45RA-negative memory subsets. Germline CDR1 SGHTA, CDR2 FQGNSA. The CDR3 consists of 14 residues. The ends were cut back, 3 bases at V and 3 bases at J, with 11 bases in the middle. With respect to this clone: What it binds is unknown.

The assay was run at deep level. TCRdb's table, derived via immunoSEQ multiplex PCR, lists solely in-frame clones and lacks some. The table lists roughly 1,500,000 clones, 98% of them singletons. The sample was naive CD4+ T cells sorted from blood. Subset indicated: CD45RA+ positively selected. V usage is TRBV7-2 and J usage is TRBJ1-2; D possibly corresponds to TRBD1 (6 bases). The TCR originated in a man between 25 and 39 years old in good health. CDR3 nucleotides: TGTGCCAGCAGCTTTGGAACAGGGCACTATGGCTACACCTTC. Its protein product is CASSFGTGHYGYTF.